One T cell receptor beta chain is described in this entry. Its antigen is undetermined. Time point indicated: week 47, end of study. In the vaccine, a single dose held 300 ug of the mutant IDH1 20-mer peptide, along with topical imiquimod. This specimen belongs to a study of a mutant IDH1 vaccine in newly diagnosed glioma. Study details: The treated population exhibited a male proportion of around 62%, a female proportion of 37.5%, and a mean age of around 40 years. Visit V12 was conducted at week 35 as the safety follow-up. Visit V13 came later, at week 47.

Generated by immunoSEQ multiplex PCR, the TCRdb table keeps only in-frame clones and is missing some. The sample has around 100,000 clones, about nine tenths seen once; the top ten hold roughly 0.74%. This CDR3 comprises 15 residues. The germline gives CDR1 WSHSY, CDR2 SAAADI. V lost 4 bases to trimming and J lost 0 bases, with 10 bases between them. Sequencing was performed on PBMCs, taken from a glioma patient whose treatment included an IDH1 peptide vaccine. The chain combines TRBV10-2 with TRBJ1-5; D not resolved. The TCR was taken from a woman in her fifties or sixties with glioma. The CDR3 region is CASSARTVSNQPQHF. The CDR3 DNA follows: TGCGCCAGCAGTGCCAGGACGGTTAGCAATCAGCCCCAGCATTTT.